This TCR beta chain was profiled in a study of T-cell memory formation after mild COVID-19 (dated by TCRdb to the early 2020s). Regarding the research as a whole: Most TCR sequence clusters were specific to one of the two donors. The cohort was made up of two young adult volunteers, one female and one male, who were previously healthy. Longitudinal TCRalpha and TCRbeta repertoire sequencing tracked T-cell clones expanding and contracting after mild COVID-19 in two donors. The investigation overall reported the following: Whether the second-wave clones peaking on day 37 were SARS-CoV-2 specific was not confirmed. The detection of some responding clones in pre-infection memory suggests that pre-existing cross-reactive memory T cells joined the SARS-CoV-2 response. Only a couple of mild cases were covered by the study, and larger cohorts that include severe cases with pre-infection samples were considered necessary. Contracting CD4+ clones turned up mainly in the CM and EM memory subsets, whereas EMRA was where CD8+ clones were enriched. Clones that contracted from day 15 to 85 showed balanced CD4/CD8 phenotypes, whereas a second wave of clones that expanded from day 15 to 37 leaned towards CD4+.

Details on this clonotype: Its antigen has not been determined. No much larger clone is present one base from it, and per-base qualities are unavailable.

The reads were generated on an Illumina NovaSeq 6000. Using 5'RACE with constant-segment primers, TCRalpha and TCRbeta cDNA libraries were constructed, with sample barcodes and unique molecular identifiers added in the process. RNA was extracted from every sample with Trizol reagent. Amplification of the libraries took two PCR steps, and the second step added a second sample barcode plus Illumina TruSeq adapters. Libraries were sequenced on an Illumina NovaSeq with 2 x 150 bp paired-end reads. As for the original processing: Reads were demultiplexed and collapsed into UMI-guided consensus sequences with migec v1.2.7. With mixcr v2.1.11, UMI consensuses were aligned to TRA and TRB V and J templates and assembled into clonotypes. Expanded or contracted clonotypes were those called significant by both edgeR and NoisET, with noise models trained on biological replicates. edgeR calls used a false discovery rate-adjusted p below 0.01 and a log2 fold-change threshold of 1. As an exploratory analysis of dynamics, max-normalized trajectories of the 1000 most abundant clonotypes were examined by PCA with hierarchical clustering. The CD4 or CD8 phenotype of responding clones was assigned using the separately sequenced CD4+ and CD8+ repertoires. The public sequencing data were trimmed at Q25 with fastp and processed into clonotypes with MiXCR by TCRdb, which kept only in-frame beta chains. Entries that share a CDR3 protein sequence are merged under the most common genes and DNA. In this record, the V and J calls reflect TCRdb's handling and not the investigators' own analysis. The sample table records some 350,000 distinct CDR3 sequences; roughly 13% of these occur just once. About 20% of the sample lies in the top ten.

Ficoll-Paque density gradient centrifugation was used to isolate PBMCs. The sample comprised PBMCs or a T cell subset sorted from them (not recorded which). The source of this sequence is a man between 18 and 35 years old who had mild COVID-19 (a few samples of this study predate the infection). The sample titles of this study are shuffled in the database, so cell type and time point are left out; the donor was told from shared clones.

The nucleotide sequence reads TGTGCCACCAGCAGAGATCGGCGGGGACACGAGCAGTACTTC. Its product reads: CATSRDRRGHEQYF. The sequence is built from TRBV15 and TRBJ2-7; the D segment could be TRBD2, given 6 matching bases. Between the V and J ends, shortened by 0 bases and 5 bases respectively, the junction contains 11 bases. The germline V gene (reference sequence) yields LNHNV for CDR1 and YYDKDF for CDR2. The CDR3 starts with the cysteine, ends with the phenylalanine, and has 14 residues. This entry keeps only the CDR3 DNA: 42 bases, framed from base 1.